This TCR beta chain came from a study of blood T cell repertoires in COVID-19. Study details: The origin of the acute and convalescent COVID-19 samples was the United States, Italy and Spain.

Some clones are missing from TCRdb's copy, which holds only in-frame ones; the method was immunoSEQ multiplex PCR. The data contain around 200,000 clones, 70% to 90% of them seen just once; the ten biggest clones take up 3% to 3.5%. CDR3 length: 14 residues. Trimming pared 5 bases from V and 5 bases from J, leaving 14 bases between. The germline V gene encodes CDR1 SGHRS and CDR2 YFSETQ. The sequenced sample was PBMCs or T cells enriched from blood (not recorded which). This chain uses TRBV5-1 with TRBJ2-1, with a tentative D call TRBD1 (5 bases). This TCR came from a woman in her 50s in a cohort exposed to, infected with or recovered from COVID-19 (not recorded which). The CDR3 sequence: CASSLSSRDNEQFF. The CDR3 DNA sequence: TGCGCCAGCAGTTTGAGCTCCAGGGACAATGAGCAGTTCTTC.